Each of the 22 T cell receptor beta chains below was sequenced from the same sample in a study of blood T cell repertoires in COVID-19. Clones were read by immunoSEQ multiplex PCR, and TCRdb kept only the in-frame ones, dropping some. The repertoire holds fewer than 250,000 clones, with around 83% as singletons. The sample comprised peripheral blood. The receptors originated from a man aged 35 to 55 with acute or convalescent COVID-19.

The V call is TRBV7-3, the J call TRBJ1-1, with TRBD1 matching 10 bases. This CDR3 comprises 15 residues. Germline-derived CDR1 and CDR2 are SGHTA and FQGTGA. V shed 5 bases, J shed 4 bases, and the junction held 7 bases outside the gene matches. CDR3 DNA sequence: TGTGCCAGCAGCCAGACAGGGGGCGGGGGCACTGAAGCTTTCTTT. It specifies CASSQTGGGGTEAFF.

This clone is a singleton in its sample. The V call is TRBV11-3, the J call TRBJ2-1; 9 bases agree with TRBD1. Germline V gene lookup returns CDR1 SGHNT and CDR2 YENEEA. This CDR3 is built from 16 residues. The V gene end was trimmed by 5 bases and the J gene end by 6 bases; junction bases not matched to a gene: 11. CDR3 in DNA: TGTGCCAGCAGCCCCCCACGTGGGACAGGGCTCAATGAGCAGTTCTTC. It yields the protein CASSPPRGTGLNEQFF.

This clone was seen a few times. The chain joins TRBV7-9 to TRBJ1-2, with D possibly TRBD1 on 5 matching bases. Trimming cost V 5 bases and J 3 bases, with 16 bases left between them. Germline V gives CDR1 SEHNR, CDR2 FQNEAQ (reference sequence). This CDR3 comprises 15 residues. The DNA for the CDR3 is TGTGCCAGCAGCCCCTATGGGGCGGGAGACTATGGCTACACCTTC. Its translation: CASSPYGAGDYGYTF.

J is TRBJ1-1 and V is TRBV27; 7 bases fit TRBD1. Germline V CDR1 and CDR2: MNHEY, SMNVEV (reference sequence). The CDR3 has 15 amino acids. V lost 5 bases and J lost 0; bases outside the gene matches: 6. CDR3 nucleotide sequence: TGTGCCAGCAGTCATAGGACAGGAATGAACACTGAAGCTTTCTTT. Amino acid sequence: CASSHRTGMNTEAFF.

The chain recombines TRBV4-1 with TRBJ2-2; D might be TRBD1 (5 bases). Germline V gives CDR1 MGHRA, CDR2 YSYEKL. V was cut by 3 bases and J by 3 bases, with 11 bases left in between. This CDR3 is built from 15 residues. CDR3 in amino acids: CASSHPGRYTGELFF. CDR3 bases: TGCGCCAGCAGCCATCCAGGGCGCTACACCGGGGAGCTGTTTTTT.

A single count supports this clone. The chain joins TRBV3-1 (or the pseudogene TRBV3-2) to TRBJ2-2; 11 bases match TRBD1. This CDR3 is 16 amino acids long. Germline V gene lookup returns CDR1 LGHDT and CDR2 YNNKEL (reference sequence). V trimming: 3 bases; J trimming: 7 bases; junction bases outside the gene matches: 7. The CDR3 region has the DNA TGTGCCAGCAGCCAGCTCGGGACAGGGGGTATCGGGGAGCTGTTTTTT. Translating gives CASSQLGTGGIGELFF.

The rearrangement uses TRBV11-1 and TRBJ2-1, with TRBD1 matching over 9 bases. V lost 6 bases, J lost 11 bases, and 8 bases stayed unmatched. Germline CDR1 reads SGHAT; CDR2 reads FQDESV (reference sequence). The CDR3 totals 13 residues. This CDR3 reads CASSPDRGGKQFF. The CDR3 DNA sequence: TGTGCCAGCAGTCCCGACAGGGGGGGGAAGCAGTTCTTC.

The chain joins TRBV27 to TRBJ2-3; 8 bases line up with TRBD1. Germline CDR1 MNHEY, CDR2 SMNVEV (reference sequence). The CDR3 spans 15 residues. V dropped 4 bases and J dropped 6; count of bases not matched to a gene: 9. CDR3 in DNA: TGTGCCAGCAGTTCCTTCGACAGGGGTAAGGATACGCAGTATTTT. It encodes CASSSFDRGKDTQYF.

This chain uses TRBV9 with TRBJ1-3, with D possibly being TRBD1 (5 bases). V lost 4 bases and J 0 bases, leaving 11 bases between the germline ends. The germline gives CDR1 SGDLS, CDR2 YYNGEE. CDR3 size: 15 residues. CDR3 in amino acids: CASSPRGGSGNTIYF. The CDR3 DNA is TGTGCCAGCAGCCCCCGGGGGGGCTCTGGAAACACCATATATTTT.

This clone occurred a few times. The chain joins TRBV5-4 to TRBJ1-1; D remains ambiguous. CDR1 is SGHNT, CDR2 YYREEE, per germline (reference sequence). This CDR3 is built from 13 residues. Trimming left V 4 bases short and J 6 bases short, with 13 bases between. The CDR3 region is CASSKQRVPEAFF. Here the CDR3 DNA reads TGTGCCAGCAGCAAACAGAGGGTCCCTGAAGCTTTCTTT.

This chain connects TRBV7-3 to TRBJ1-2; D gene ambiguous. The CDR3 is 12 amino acids. With 8 bases removed from V and 6 bases from J, the gap between germline ends came to 13 bases. The germline gives CDR1 SGHTA, CDR2 FQGTGA. The CDR3 DNA follows: TGTGCCAGCTCAGAGGAGGTTCATGGCTACACCTTC. The encoded protein is CASSEEVHGYTF.

The sample holds a few counts of this clone. The rearrangement links TRBV5-4 to TRBJ2-5; TRBD1 aligns across 8 bases. Germline V CDR1 and CDR2: SGHNT, YYREEE (reference sequence). The CDR3 spans 13 residues. The junction had 6 bases not matched to a gene; V was cut back by 9 bases and J by 2 bases. The CDR3 DNA is TGTGCCACAAGGACAGGGTGGCAAGAGACCCAGTACTTC. Amino acid sequence: CATRTGWQETQYF.

This clone was picked up one time. V gene TRBV5-1 combines with J gene TRBJ2-5; D unresolved. Germline V gene data show CDR1 as SGHRS and CDR2 as YFSETQ. The CDR3 sequence is 13 residues long. Trimming took 5 bases from V and 5 from J, leaving 13 bases between them. The chain's CDR3 is CASSIQIQETQYF. CDR3 bases: TGCGCCAGCAGTATCCAAATTCAGGAGACCCAGTACTTC.

This clone was counted a few times. This chain uses TRBV2 with TRBJ1-1, with a possible D match to TRBD1 (5 bases). The CDR3 extends over 18 amino acids. CDR1 and CDR2 from the germline V gene are SNHLY and FYNNEI. Trimming removed 3 bases at V and 4 bases at J, with 24 bases between. The CDR3 DNA reads as TGTGCCAGCAGTGAGGTCGGCTTTCGGAGGGCGGGGGGCACTGAAGCTTTCTTT. This gives the protein CASSEVGFRRAGGTEAFF.

This chain uses TRBV4-1 with TRBJ1-4; 7 bases line up with TRBD1. The length of the CDR3 is 13 residues. V lost 4 bases to trimming and J lost 10 bases; unmatched junction nucleotides: 6. CDR1 and CDR2 (germline): MGHRA, YSYEKL. CDR3 bases: TGCGCCAGCAGCCTGAGAGGGGACAGAAAACTGTTTTTT. This translates into CASSLRGDRKLFF.

The J gene is TRBJ2-3, the V gene TRBV6-2 or TRBV6-3, with TRBD1 as a possible D gene (5 bases). CDR3 length: 16 residues. Per the germline V gene, CDR1 is MNHEY and CDR2 is SVGEGT. V lost 2 bases to trimming and J lost 5 bases, with 17 bases between them. CDR3 amino acids: CASSYPQSGRGDTQYF. CDR3 bases: TGTGCCAGCAGTTACCCCCAATCAGGAAGGGGAGATACGCAGTATTTT.

This chain uses TRBV15 with TRBJ2-5; D is uncertain. Trimming took 0 bases from V and 5 from J, leaving 13 bases between them. Germline CDR1 is LNHNV and CDR2 is YYDKDF (reference sequence). The CDR3 extends over 15 amino acids. The CDR3 bases are TGTGCCACCAGCAGAGATCCAAGAGCGAGGGAGACCCAGTACTTC. Translating it yields CATSRDPRARETQYF.

This clone was observed a single time. The rearrangement uses TRBV5-1 and TRBJ2-1; TRBD1 matches 7 bases. V lost 2 bases to trimming and J lost 2 bases; unmatched junction nucleotides: 19. The germline V gene encodes CDR1 SGHRS and CDR2 YFSETQ. There are 20 residues in the CDR3. The CDR3 coding sequence is TGCGCCAGCAGCTTTTTTCTCTTCGGGACAGAGGATAAAACCTACAATGAGCAGTTCTTC. Translating it yields CASSFFLFGTEDKTYNEQFF. Full variable domain (remainder filled in from reference TRBV5-1 and TRBJ2-1): KAGVTQTPRYLIKTRGQQVTLSCSPISGHRSVSWYQQTPGQGLQFLFEYFSETQRNKGNFPGRFSGRQFSNSRSEMNVSTLELGDSALYLCASSFFLFGTEDKTYNEQFFGPGTRLTVL.

The sample holds one count of this clone. V gene TRBV19 combines with J gene TRBJ1-5; D not resolved. V lost 3 bases, J lost 2 bases, and 14 bases lay in between. Germline V CDR1 and CDR2: LNHDA, SQIVND (reference sequence). The CDR3 sequence is 16 residues long. The CDR3 is CASSILGSGGNQPQHF. The CDR3 coding sequence is TGTGCCAGTAGTATTTTGGGCAGCGGCGGCAATCAGCCCCAGCATTTT. The full variable domain, with the rest looked up from reference TRBV19 and TRBJ1-5, is DGGITQSPKYLFRKEGQNVTLSCEQNLNHDAMYWYRQDPGQGLRLIYYSQIVNDFQKGDIAEGYSVSREKKESFPLTVTSAQKNPTAFYLCASSILGSGGNQPQHFGDGTRLSIL.

V is TRBV5-4 and J is TRBJ1-4, with 8 nucleotides matching TRBD1. J gave up 7 bases and V 4 bases, and 3 bases lay outside the gene matches. The CDR3 loop spans 13 amino acids. Germline assignment: CDR1 SGHNT and CDR2 YYREEE (reference sequence). In DNA form, the CDR3 reads TGTGCCAGCAGCACAGACAGGGGTGAAAAACTGTTTTTT. Translation: CASSTDRGEKLFF.

The chain links TRBV5-8 to TRBJ2-2, with a possible D match to TRBD1 (6 bases). Germline V lookup: CDR1 SGHTS, CDR2 YDEGEE. V was clipped by 3 bases and J by 5 bases, with 14 bases between them. This CDR3 contains 15 residues. The CDR3 sequence is CASSWGRGKTGELFF. The CDR3 nucleotides are TGTGCCAGCAGCTGGGGCAGGGGTAAAACCGGGGAGCTGTTTTTT.

The chain combines TRBV5-6 with TRBJ1-1; 8 bases agree with TRBD1. CDR3 length: 16 residues. Trimming took 2 bases from V and 1 from J; bases not matched to a gene: 7. Germline V lookup: CDR1 SGHDT, CDR2 YYEEEE. In nucleotides, the CDR3 is TGTGCCAGCAGCTTCCGGACAGGGCGGCGGAACACTGAAGCTTTCTTT. Translated: CASSFRTGRRNTEAFF.